The TCR beta chain described here comes from a study of blood T cell repertoires in COVID-19. Overall study context: T cells, B-cell-depleted T cells, or PBMCs supplied cDNA or gDNA.

Unmatched junction bases numbered 7, after V lost 6 bases and J lost 5 bases. The CDR3 is made up of 14 amino acids. The germline CDR1 and CDR2 sequences are SGHVS and FQNEAQ. This clone was seen a single time. Under the authors' procedure: Estimated nucleated cell counts came from reference gene primer amplification. TCRdb's copy holds only in-frame clones and misses some; the assay was immunoSEQ multiplex PCR. V, J and clone size derive from that table, while D and trimming were established from the DNA sequence. The table shows tens of thousands of clones, with roughly 94% occurring only once. Sequenced input: peripheral blood. This rearrangement joins TRBV7-8 to TRBJ2-3; TRBD2 matches 8 bases. This receptor was taken from a man in his fifties with active COVID-19. In DNA form, the CDR3 reads TGTGCCAGCAGGACGGGGGGGGTGGAAGATACGCAGTATTTT. This translates into CASRTGGVEDTQYF.